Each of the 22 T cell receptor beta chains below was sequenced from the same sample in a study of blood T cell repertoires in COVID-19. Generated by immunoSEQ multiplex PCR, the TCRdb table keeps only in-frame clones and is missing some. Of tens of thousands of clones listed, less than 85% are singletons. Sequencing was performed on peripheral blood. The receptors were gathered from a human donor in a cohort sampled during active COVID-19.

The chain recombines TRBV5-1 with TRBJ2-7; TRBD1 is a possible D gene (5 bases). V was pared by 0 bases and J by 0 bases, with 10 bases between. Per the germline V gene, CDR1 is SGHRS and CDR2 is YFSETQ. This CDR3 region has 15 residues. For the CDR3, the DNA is TGCGCCAGCAGCTTGGATCACAGGAGCTCCTACGAGCAGTACTTC. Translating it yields CASSLDHRSSYEQYF.

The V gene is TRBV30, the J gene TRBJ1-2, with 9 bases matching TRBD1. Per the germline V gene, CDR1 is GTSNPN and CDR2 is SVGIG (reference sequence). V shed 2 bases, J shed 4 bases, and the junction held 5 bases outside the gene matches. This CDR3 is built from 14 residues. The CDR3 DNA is TGTGCCTGGAGTACCGAGACAGGGGGCTATGGCTACACCTTC. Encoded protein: CAWSTETGGYGYTF.

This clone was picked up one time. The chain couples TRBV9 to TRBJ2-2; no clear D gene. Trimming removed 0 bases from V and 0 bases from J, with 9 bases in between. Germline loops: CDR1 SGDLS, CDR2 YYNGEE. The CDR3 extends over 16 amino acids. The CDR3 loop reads CASSVGPGANTGELFF. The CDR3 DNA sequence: TGTGCCAGCAGCGTAGGGCCAGGCGCGAACACCGGGGAGCTGTTTTTT. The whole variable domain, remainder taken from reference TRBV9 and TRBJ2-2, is DSGVTQTPKHLITATGQRVTLRCSPRSGDLSVYWYQQSLDQGLQFLIQYYNGEERAKGNILERFSAQQFPDLHSELNLSSLELGDSALYFCASSVGPGANTGELFFGEGSRLTVL.

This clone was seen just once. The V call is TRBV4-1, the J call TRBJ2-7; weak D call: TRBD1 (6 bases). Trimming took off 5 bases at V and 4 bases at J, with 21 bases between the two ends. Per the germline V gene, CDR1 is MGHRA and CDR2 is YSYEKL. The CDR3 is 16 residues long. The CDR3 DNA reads TGCGCCAGCAGCGAGGACGGTCAGGGGTACGGTTACGAGCAGTACTTC. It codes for CASSEDGQGYGYEQYF.

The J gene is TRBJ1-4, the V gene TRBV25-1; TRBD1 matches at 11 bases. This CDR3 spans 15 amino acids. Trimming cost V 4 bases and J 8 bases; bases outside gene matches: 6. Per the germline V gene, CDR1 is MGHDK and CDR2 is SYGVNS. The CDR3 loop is CASSVRGTGGEKLFF. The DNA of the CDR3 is TGTGCCAGCAGTGTGCGCGGGACAGGGGGGGAAAAACTGTTTTTT.

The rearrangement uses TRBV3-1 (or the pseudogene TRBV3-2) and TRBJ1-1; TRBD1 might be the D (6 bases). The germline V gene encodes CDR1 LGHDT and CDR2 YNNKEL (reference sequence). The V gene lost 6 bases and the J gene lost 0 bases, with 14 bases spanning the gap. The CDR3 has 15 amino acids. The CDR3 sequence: CASRLQGNMNTEAFF. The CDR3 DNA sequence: TGTGCCAGCAGACTACAGGGTAACATGAACACTGAAGCTTTCTTT.

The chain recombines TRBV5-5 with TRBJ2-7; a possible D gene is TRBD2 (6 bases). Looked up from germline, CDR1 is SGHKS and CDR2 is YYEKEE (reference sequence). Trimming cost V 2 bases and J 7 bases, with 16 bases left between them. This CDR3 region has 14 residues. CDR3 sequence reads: CASSFQGLGGEQYF. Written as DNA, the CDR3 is TGTGCCAGCAGCTTTCAGGGCCTCGGGGGTGAGCAGTACTTC.

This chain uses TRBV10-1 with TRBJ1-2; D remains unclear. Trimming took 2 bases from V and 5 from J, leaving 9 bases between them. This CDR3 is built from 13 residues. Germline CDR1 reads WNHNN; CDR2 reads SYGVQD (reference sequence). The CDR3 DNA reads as TGCGCCAGCAGTGAGGGTTTAACTTATGGCTACACCTTC. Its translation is CASSEGLTYGYTF.

This CDR3 is CASSLDNRADGYTF. The CDR3, as DNA: TGTGCCAGCAGCTTAGATAACAGGGCCGATGGCTACACCTTC. The V and J genes are TRBV7-9 and TRBJ1-2; maybe TRBD1 (6 bases). The CDR3 has 14 residues. Trimming took off 1 base at V and 6 bases at J, with 12 bases between the two ends. Germline values: CDR1 SEHNR, CDR2 FQNEAQ (reference sequence).

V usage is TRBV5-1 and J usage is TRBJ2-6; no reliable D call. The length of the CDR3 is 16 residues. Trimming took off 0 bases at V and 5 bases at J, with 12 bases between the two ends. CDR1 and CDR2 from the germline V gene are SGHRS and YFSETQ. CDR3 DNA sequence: TGCGCCAGCAGCTTGGAGGCGGTCCCCTGGGCCAACGTCCTGACTTTC. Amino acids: CASSLEAVPWANVLTF. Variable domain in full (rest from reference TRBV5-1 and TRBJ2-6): KAGVTQTPRYLIKTRGQQVTLSCSPISGHRSVSWYQQTPGQGLQFLFEYFSETQRNKGNFPGRFSGRQFSNSRSEMNVSTLELGDSALYLCASSLEAVPWANVLTFGAGSRLTVL.

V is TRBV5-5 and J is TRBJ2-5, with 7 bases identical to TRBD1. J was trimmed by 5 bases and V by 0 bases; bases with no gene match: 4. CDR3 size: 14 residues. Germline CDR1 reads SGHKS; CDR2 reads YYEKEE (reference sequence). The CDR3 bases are TGTGCCAGCAGCTTGGACAGGGGTTGGGAGACCCAGTACTTC. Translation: CASSLDRGWETQYF.

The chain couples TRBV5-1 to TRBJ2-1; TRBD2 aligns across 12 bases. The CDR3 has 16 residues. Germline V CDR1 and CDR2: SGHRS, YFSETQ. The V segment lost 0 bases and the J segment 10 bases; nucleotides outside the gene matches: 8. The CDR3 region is CASSLAPSGGAEEQFF. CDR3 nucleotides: TGCGCCAGCAGCTTGGCGCCTAGCGGGGGGGCAGAGGAGCAGTTCTTC.

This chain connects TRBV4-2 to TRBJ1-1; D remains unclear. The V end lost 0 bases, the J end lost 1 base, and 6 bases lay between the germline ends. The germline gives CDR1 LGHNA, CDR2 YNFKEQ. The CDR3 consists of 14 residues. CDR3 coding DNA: TGTGCCAGCAGCCAAGATCGGGGGAACACTGAAGCTTTCTTT. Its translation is CASSQDRGNTEAFF.

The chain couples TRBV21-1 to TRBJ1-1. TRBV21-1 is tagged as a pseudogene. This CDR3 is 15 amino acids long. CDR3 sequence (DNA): TGTGCCAGCAGCAAAGGACCAGTTTCGGGTACTGAAGCTTTCTTT. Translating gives CASSKGPVSGTEAFF.

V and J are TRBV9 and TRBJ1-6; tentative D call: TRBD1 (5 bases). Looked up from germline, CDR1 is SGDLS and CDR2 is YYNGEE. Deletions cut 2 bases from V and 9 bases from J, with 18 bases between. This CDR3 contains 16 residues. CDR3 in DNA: TGTGCCAGCAGCGTCGGGGGGAATCTTCAGGGTTCACCCCTCCACTTT. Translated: CASSVGGNLQGSPLHF.

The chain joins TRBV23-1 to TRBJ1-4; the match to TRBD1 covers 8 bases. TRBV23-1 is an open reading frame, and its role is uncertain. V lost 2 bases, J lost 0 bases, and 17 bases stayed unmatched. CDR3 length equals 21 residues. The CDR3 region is CASSQKLKDRVPTATNEKLFF. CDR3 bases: TGCGCCAGCAGTCAAAAATTGAAGGACAGGGTCCCAACTGCAACTAATGAAAAACTGTTTTTT.

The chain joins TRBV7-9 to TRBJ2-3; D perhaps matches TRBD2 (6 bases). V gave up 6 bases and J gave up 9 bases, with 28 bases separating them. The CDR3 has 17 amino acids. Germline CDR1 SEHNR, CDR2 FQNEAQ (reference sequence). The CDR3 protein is CASSSTGTSSGSNTQYF. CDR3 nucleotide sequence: TGTGCCAGCAGTTCTACCGGGACTTCCTCTGGATCAAACACGCAGTATTTT.

This chain's CDR3 is CASSQPSIPEMQFF. The DNA for the CDR3 is TGTGCCAGCAGTCAACCCTCCATCCCTGAGATGCAGTTCTTC. The chain carries TRBV6-5 and TRBJ2-1; D call uncertain. This CDR3 has 14 amino acids. Per germline, CDR1 MNHEY and CDR2 SVGAGI. V lost 5 bases, J lost 12 bases, and 20 bases lay in between.

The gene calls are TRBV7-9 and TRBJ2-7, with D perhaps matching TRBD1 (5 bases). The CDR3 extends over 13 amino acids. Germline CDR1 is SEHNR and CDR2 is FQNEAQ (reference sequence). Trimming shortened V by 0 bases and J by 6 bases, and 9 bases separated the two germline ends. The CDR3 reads CASSLAGATEQYF. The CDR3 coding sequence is TGTGCCAGCAGCTTAGCTGGGGCAACCGAGCAGTACTTC.

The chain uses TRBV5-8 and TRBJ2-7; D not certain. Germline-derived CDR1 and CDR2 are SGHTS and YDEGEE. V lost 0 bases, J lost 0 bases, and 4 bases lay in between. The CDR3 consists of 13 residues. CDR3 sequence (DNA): TGTGCCAGCAGCTTGGACAACTCCTACGAGCAGTACTTC. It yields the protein CASSLDNSYEQYF. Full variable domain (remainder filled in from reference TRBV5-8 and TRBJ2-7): EAGVTQSPTHLIKTRGQQATLRCSPISGHTSVYWYQQALGLGLQFLLWYDEGEERNRGNFPPRFSGRQFPNYSSELNVNALELEDSALYLCASSLDNSYEQYFGPGTRLTVT.

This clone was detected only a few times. The CDR3 DNA follows: TGTGCCAGCAGCTACGGACAGGGGGAAACCGGGGAGCTGTTTTTT. Translated: CASSYGQGETGELFF. The genes are TRBV7-2 and TRBJ2-2; 10 bases map to TRBD1. J lost 5 bases, V lost 4 bases, and 4 bases had no gene match. CDR3 length: 15 amino acids. In germline, CDR1 is SGHTA, CDR2 FQGNSA.

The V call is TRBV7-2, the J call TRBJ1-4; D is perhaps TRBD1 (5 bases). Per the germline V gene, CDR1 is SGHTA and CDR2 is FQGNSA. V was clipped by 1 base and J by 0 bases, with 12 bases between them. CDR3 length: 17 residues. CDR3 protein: CASSLGGQPATNEKLFF. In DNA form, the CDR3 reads TGTGCCAGCAGCTTAGGCGGACAACCCGCAACTAATGAAAAACTGTTTTTT.